The 14 T cell receptor beta chains below all came from one sample that was sequenced in a study of beta chain features in type 1 diabetes. The authors reverse transcribed all of the isolated RNA, so sequencing captured expressed TCRB transcripts. Sequenced by immunoSEQ multiplex PCR; TCRdb stores in-frame clones only, minus some. The table shows about 150,000 clones, with 40% to 55% occurring only once. The sample was Tregs from blood. The receptors originated from a man aged 18 to 30 in good health.

The chain has TRBV18 and TRBJ2-7; D is possibly TRBD1 (6 bases). Germline-derived CDR1 and CDR2 are KGHSH and LQKENI. The CDR3 covers 13 residues. V was clipped by 5 bases and J by 1 base, with 9 bases between them. The CDR3 bases are TGTGCCAGCTCATCAAGGGGGTCCTACGAGCAGTACTTC. This codes for CASSSRGSYEQYF.

This clone was observed a handful of times. The CDR3 nucleotides read TGTGCCAGCAGTCGACTAACCTCAGGAGATTTCACCGGGGAGCTGTTTTTT. Protein sequence: CASSRLTSGDFTGELFF. The chain couples TRBV27 to TRBJ2-2, with D possibly TRBD2 on 5 matching bases. This CDR3 contains 17 residues. Germline V gives CDR1 MNHEY, CDR2 SMNVEV (reference sequence). Trimming shortened V by 5 bases and J by 4 bases, and 20 bases separated the two germline ends.

The chain links TRBV4-1 to TRBJ2-2; D possibly corresponds to TRBD1 (5 bases). Germline V gene lookup returns CDR1 MGHRA and CDR2 YSYEKL. Trimming removed 4 bases from V and 0 bases from J, with 15 bases in between. CDR3 length equals 17 residues. This CDR3 is CASSPPRTIANTGELFF. DNA of the CDR3: TGCGCCAGCAGCCCCCCCCGGACAATCGCGAACACCGGGGAGCTGTTTTTT.

The chain employs TRBV9 and TRBJ1-5; D not certain. Germline CDR1 and CDR2: SGDLS and YYNGEE. The CDR3 is 13 residues long. Trimming stripped 0 bases from V and 6 bases from J, with 7 bases between. DNA of the CDR3: TGTGCCAGCAGCGTAGCGGGTAGTCAGCCCCAGCATTTT. It codes for CASSVAGSQPQHF.

The chain uses TRBV6-5 and TRBJ2-3; D ambiguous. The CDR3 spans 14 residues. Trimming took 2 bases from V and 2 from J, leaving 8 bases between them. Germline assignment: CDR1 MNHEY and CDR2 SVGAGI. The CDR3, as DNA: TGTGCCAGCAGTTACAGCATTAACACAGATACGCAGTATTTT. This translates into CASSYSINTDTQYF.

J is TRBJ1-1 and V is TRBV7-3; 8 positions agree with TRBD1. The germline CDR1 and CDR2 sequences are SGHTA and FQGTGA. The V and J ends lost 9 bases and 1 base, in that order; junction bases with no gene match: 7. The CDR3 totals 14 residues. CDR3 loop: CASSATGGNTEAFF. In DNA, the CDR3 is TGTGCCAGTAGCGCCACAGGGGGGAACACTGAAGCTTTCTTT.

V is TRBV4-2 and J is TRBJ2-1, with D unclear. CDR1 and CDR2 from the germline V gene are LGHNA and YNFKEQ. The CDR3 is 15 amino acids. Trimming left V 1 base short and J 2 bases short, with 9 bases between. The CDR3 spells CASSQAGITYNEQFF. For the CDR3, the DNA is TGTGCCAGCAGCCAAGCTGGCATCACCTACAATGAGCAGTTCTTC.

This clone came up a few times. The chain combines TRBV10-3 with TRBJ2-3; the match to TRBD2 covers 7 bases. CDR1 and CDR2 from the germline V gene are ENHRY and SYGVKD. The ends lost 6 bases at V and 5 bases at J; junction bases unmatched: 8. The CDR3 loop spans 14 amino acids. The CDR3 DNA reads TGTGCCATCAGACAGACTAGCAACGAAGATACGCAGTATTTT. Protein product: CAIRQTSNEDTQYF.

Only a few counts were recorded for this clone. V gene TRBV10-3 combines with J gene TRBJ1-5, with a possible D match to TRBD1 (5 bases). Germline values: CDR1 ENHRY, CDR2 SYGVKD. The CDR3 is made up of 14 amino acids. Trimming removed 6 bases from V and 3 bases from J, with 12 bases in between. The CDR3 here is CAIRSDTYNQPQHF. The DNA for the CDR3 is TGTGCCATCAGGTCGGACACCTACAATCAGCCCCAGCATTTT.

This clone has a handful of counts. V usage is TRBV20-1 and J usage is TRBJ2-3; possibly TRBD1 for D (6 bases). From germline, CDR1 is DFQATT and CDR2 SNEGSKA (reference sequence). V was cut by 3 bases and J by 11 bases, with 12 bases left in between. This CDR3 has 11 residues. Written as DNA, the CDR3 is TGCAGTGCTAGCCGGGACATTATGCAGTATTTT. It specifies CSASRDIMQYF.

This clone was found a few times. The chain employs TRBV10-3 and TRBJ2-1; 7 nucleotides align to TRBD2. The CDR3 contains 13 residues. The ends lost 6 bases at V and 8 bases at J; junction bases unmatched: 7. The germline V gene encodes CDR1 ENHRY and CDR2 SYGVKD. The CDR3 loop reads CAISGDYLHEQFF. The CDR3 DNA sequence: TGTGCCATCAGCGGGGACTATCTCCATGAGCAGTTCTTC.

This clone was observed a handful of times. The rearrangement uses TRBV29-1 and TRBJ2-2; TRBD2 aligns across 15 bases. The CDR3 covers 14 residues. Germline values: CDR1 SQVTM, CDR2 ANQGSEA. The ends lost 7 bases at V and 6 bases at J; junction bases unmatched: 3. CDR3 loop: CSARTSGRAGELFF. The CDR3 DNA is TGCAGCGCTAGGACTAGCGGGAGGGCCGGGGAGCTGTTTTTT.

The chain is built from TRBV30 and TRBJ1-6; D is unresolved. The CDR3 consists of 14 residues. Germline loops: CDR1 GTSNPN, CDR2 SVGIG (reference sequence). V was pared by 2 bases and J by 0 bases, with 5 bases between. CDR3 sequence: CAWSLSSYNSPLHF. The CDR3 DNA reads as TGTGCCTGGAGTCTTAGCTCCTATAATTCACCCCTCCACTTT.

J is TRBJ2-4 and V is TRBV6-5, with 7 bases aligning to TRBD1. CDR1 and CDR2 (germline): MNHEY, SVGAGI. V trimming: 4 bases; J trimming: 6 bases; junction bases outside the gene matches: 9. CDR3 length equals 15 residues. The CDR3 protein is CASSSWGQPRNIQYF. CDR3 DNA: TGTGCCAGCAGTTCCTGGGGACAGCCCCGAAACATTCAGTACTTC.